What follows are 16 T cell receptor beta chains derived from one specimen sequenced in a study of OX40 agonist ivuxolimab in advanced cancers. Clones were read by immunoSEQ multiplex PCR, and TCRdb kept only the in-frame ones, dropping some. The repertoire holds about 46,000 clones, with about 88% as singletons. The sample was CD4+ or CD8+ T cells sorted from blood, taken in a trial of the OX40 agonist ivuxolimab. These receptors all come from an adult with an advanced solid tumor such as melanoma, head and neck, liver or kidney cancer.

The gene calls are TRBV11-2 and TRBJ2-1, with 9 bases identical to TRBD2. V was pared by 5 bases and J by 2 bases, with 4 bases of the junction left unmatched. The CDR3 length is 15 residues. Germline loops: CDR1 SGHAT, CDR2 FQNNGV. CDR3 DNA: TGTGCCAGCAGCCCCAGGACTAGCGCCTACAATGAGCAGTTCTTC. Encoded protein: CASSPRTSAYNEQFF.

The chain couples TRBV30 to TRBJ2-5, with TRBD2 matching 8 bases. With 0 bases clipped from V and 7 bases from J, the junction kept 4 bases outside the gene matches. The CDR3 is made up of 13 amino acids. CDR1 and CDR2 from the germline V gene are GTSNPN and SVGIG (reference sequence). The CDR3 protein is CAWSVIGRGTQYF. Here the CDR3 DNA reads TGTGCCTGGAGTGTAATCGGGAGGGGGACCCAGTACTTC.

The gene calls are TRBV9 and TRBJ2-7, with 9 bases matching TRBD2. This CDR3 has 16 residues. V trimming: 4 bases; J trimming: 4 bases; junction bases outside the gene matches: 12. Germline V gene lookup returns CDR1 SGDLS and CDR2 YYNGEE. CDR3 region: CASSRSPGTSSYEQYF. The CDR3 DNA reads TGTGCCAGCAGCAGATCTCCCGGGACTAGCAGTTACGAGCAGTACTTC.

J is TRBJ2-5 and V is TRBV7-9; perhaps TRBD2 as D (6 bases). Germline CDR1 SEHNR, CDR2 FQNEAQ (reference sequence). V was clipped by 1 base and J by 5 bases, with 8 bases between them. This CDR3 comprises 13 residues. In DNA form, the CDR3 reads TGTGCCAGCAGCTTAGGACTAGGGGAGACCCAGTACTTC. This gives the protein CASSLGLGETQYF. The full variable domain, rest sourced from reference TRBV7-9 and TRBJ2-5, is DTGVSQNPRHKITKRGQNVTFRCDPISEHNRLYWYRQTLGQGPEFLTYFQNEAQLEKSRLLSDRFSAERPKGSFSTLEIQRTEQGDSAMYLCASSLGLGETQYFGPGTRLLVL.

This clone came up once. J is TRBJ2-7 and V is TRBV9; TRBD1 or TRBD2 may be the D gene (6 bases each). The CDR3 contains 15 residues. Germline V gene data show CDR1 as SGDLS and CDR2 as YYNGEE. V lost 0 bases to trimming and J lost 4 bases, with 14 bases between them. CDR3 sequence reads: CASSVDPWGAYEQYF. The CDR3 DNA reads TGTGCCAGCAGCGTAGATCCGTGGGGGGCGTACGAGCAGTACTTC. The whole variable domain, filled in from reference TRBV9 and TRBJ2-7, reads DSGVTQTPKHLITATGQRVTLRCSPRSGDLSVYWYQQSLDQGLQFLIQYYNGEERAKGNILERFSAQQFPDLHSELNLSSLELGDSALYFCASSVDPWGAYEQYFGPGTRLTVT.

The gene calls are TRBV19 and TRBJ1-5; D may be TRBD1 (5 bases). Germline V gives CDR1 LNHDA, CDR2 SQIVND (reference sequence). This CDR3 has 16 amino acids. Trimming shortened V by 3 bases and J by 1 base, and 13 bases separated the two germline ends. CDR3 coding DNA: TGTGCCAGTAGTATCAGGGTCCTTATCAGCAATCAGCCCCAGCATTTT. It yields the protein CASSIRVLISNQPQHF. Full variable domain (outside the CDR3, taken from reference TRBV19 and TRBJ1-5): DGGITQSPKYLFRKEGQNVTLSCEQNLNHDAMYWYRQDPGQGLRLIYYSQIVNDFQKGDIAEGYSVSREKKESFPLTVTSAQKNPTAFYLCASSIRVLISNQPQHFGDGTRLSIL.

The chain combines TRBV18 with TRBJ1-1, with no clear D. This CDR3 has 15 residues. V gave up 6 bases and J gave up 2 bases, with 16 bases separating them. From germline, CDR1 is KGHSH and CDR2 LQKENI. DNA of the CDR3: TGTGCCAGCTCCCTCACAAGGCAGACCAACACTGAAGCTTTCTTT. Translation gives CASSLTRQTNTEAFF.

J is TRBJ2-7 and V is TRBV9, with D perhaps TRBD1 (5 bases). The CDR3 has 16 residues. Germline CDR1 reads SGDLS; CDR2 reads YYNGEE. Trimming stripped 3 bases from V and 4 bases from J, with 20 bases between. Here the CDR3 reads CASSAGFGQGLYEQYF. In nucleotides, the CDR3 is TGTGCCAGCAGCGCAGGGTTCGGGCAGGGCCTTTACGAGCAGTACTTC.

The chain uses TRBV28 and TRBJ2-5; the match to TRBD2 covers 9 bases. Germline CDR1 and CDR2: MDHEN and SYDVKM. The CDR3 consists of 15 residues. Losses at the gene ends were 4 bases for V and 3 bases for J; bases not matched to a gene: 6. The CDR3 region is CASSSGLAGKETQYF. CDR3 sequence (DNA): TGTGCCAGCAGTTCAGGGCTAGCGGGAAAAGAGACCCAGTACTTC.

The chain carries TRBV29-1 and TRBJ2-1; TRBD2 agrees at 7 bases. CDR1 and CDR2 from the germline V gene are SQVTM and ANQGSEA. The CDR3 contains 16 residues. V gave up 7 bases and J gave up 0 bases; unmatched junction bases: 12. The chain's CDR3 is CSGARSGASSYNEQFF. The CDR3 coding sequence is TGCAGCGGGGCGCGGAGCGGGGCGAGCTCCTACAATGAGCAGTTCTTC.

A word on this clone: Other DNA sequences in the same sample also yield this CDR3. The chain employs TRBV11-3 and TRBJ2-1, with no clear D. The ends were cut back, 0 bases at V and 6 bases at J, with 3 bases in the middle. The CDR3 consists of 12 residues. Per the germline V gene, CDR1 is SGHNT and CDR2 is YENEEA. The chain's CDR3 is CASSLDGNEQFF. The CDR3 nucleotides are TGTGCCAGCAGCTTAGACGGCAATGAGCAGTTCTTC.

This rearrangement joins TRBV19 to TRBJ2-7, with D perhaps matching TRBD1 or TRBD2 (6 bases each). The CDR3 is 15 amino acids. With 3 bases removed from V and 4 bases from J, the gap between germline ends came to 16 bases. The germline gives CDR1 LNHDA, CDR2 SQIVND (reference sequence). CDR3: CASSINGGAGYEQYF. DNA for the CDR3: TGTGCCAGTAGTATCAACGGGGGCGCAGGGTACGAGCAGTACTTC.

The chain joins TRBV7-2 to TRBJ2-3; 9 bases match TRBD2. J was trimmed by 3 bases and V by 1 base; bases with no gene match: 2. Germline assignment: CDR1 SGHTA and CDR2 FQGNSA. The CDR3 loop spans 15 amino acids. The CDR3 region is CASSLVAGVTDTQYF. The CDR3 nucleotides are TGTGCCAGCAGCTTAGTAGCGGGAGTAACAGATACGCAGTATTTT.

The chain combines TRBV7-2 with TRBJ2-7; 11 bases are shared with TRBD1. Trimming cost V 6 bases and J 2 bases; bases outside gene matches: 9. This CDR3 comprises 16 residues. The germline gives CDR1 SGHTA, CDR2 FQGNSA. The CDR3 DNA reads TGTGCCAGCAGAGGCCCCGGGACAGGGGGTCCCTACGAGCAGTACTTC. Amino acid sequence: CASRGPGTGGPYEQYF.

This clone is labeled as medium-sized. This sequence joins TRBV4-2 and TRBJ2-3, with 8 bases matching TRBD2. This CDR3 spans 15 amino acids. V shed 6 bases, J shed 5 bases, and the junction held 10 bases outside the gene matches. Germline V gene lookup returns CDR1 LGHNA and CDR2 YNFKEQ. This CDR3 is CASRSRAGEKDTQYF. The DNA of the CDR3 is TGTGCCAGCAGGTCTAGAGCGGGAGAGAAAGATACGCAGTATTTT.

The genes are TRBV9 and TRBJ1-4; 9 bases are a match to TRBD1. The CDR3 runs to 17 residues. J was trimmed by 3 bases and V by 0 bases; bases with no gene match: 6. Germline V gene sequence: CDR1 SGDLS, CDR2 YYNGEE. The CDR3 DNA reads as TGTGCCAGCAGCGTAGAGGGGACAGGGCACGCTAATGAAAAACTGTTTTTT. This sequence encodes CASSVEGTGHANEKLFF.